Below are 6 T cell receptor beta chains sequenced from a single sample in a study of CD8+ T cells in alopecia areata. The treatment was: oral pan-JAK inhibitor, 5-10 mg twice daily. RNA was isolated and reverse transcribed to cDNA, the sequencing template. The repertoire was sequenced with immunoSEQ multiplex PCR; TCRdb's copy has only in-frame clones and lacks some. The repertoire has tens of thousands of clones, about three quarters of them found once; the top ten carry around a sixth. The source was CD8+ T cells sorted from blood, collected at approximately week 42, from a patient treated with tofacitinib. These receptors were obtained from a human donor with alopecia areata.

This clone was seen a few times. The chain links TRBV30 to TRBJ1-1; unclear D gene. The CDR3 runs to 13 residues. V was clipped by 1 base and J by 0 bases, with 6 bases between them. Per germline, CDR1 GTSNPN and CDR2 SVGIG (reference sequence). CDR3 amino acids: CAWSELLNTEAFF. The CDR3 region has the DNA TGTGCCTGGAGTGAGCTCTTGAACACTGAAGCTTTCTTT.

The V and J genes are TRBV2 and TRBJ1-4; D might be TRBD1 (5 bases). CDR1 and CDR2 from the germline V gene are SNHLY and FYNNEI. Trimming took off 1 base at V and 7 bases at J, with 10 bases between the two ends. This CDR3 region has 14 residues. CDR3 nucleotides: TGTGCCAGCAGTGAAGAGGGGTCTCGTGAAAAACTGTTTTTT. Protein product: CASSEEGSREKLFF.

The chain has TRBV11-1 and TRBJ2-7; D is unresolved. Trimming took 5 bases from V and 3 from J, leaving 11 bases between them. In germline, CDR1 is SGHAT, CDR2 FQDESV (reference sequence). This CDR3 region has 13 residues. The CDR3 bases are TGTGCCAGCAGCGTCGGGCGGAACTACGAGCAGTACTTC. It is translated as CASSVGRNYEQYF.

The chain joins TRBV11-2 to TRBJ2-7; D tentatively fits TRBD1 or TRBD2 (5 bases each). Trimming took 2 bases from V and 3 from J, leaving 11 bases between them. Germline lookup yields CDR1 SGHAT and CDR2 FQNNGV. The CDR3 consists of 14 residues. CDR3 DNA: TGTGCCAGCAGCTTATTTTTGGGGGACTACGAGCAGTACTTC. Translated: CASSLFLGDYEQYF.

In its sample, this clone was seen a few times. The chain joins TRBV29-1 to TRBJ2-5; D is unclear. The CDR3 has 10 amino acids. Deletions cut 7 bases from V and 1 base from J, with 4 bases between. CDR1 is SQVTM and CDR2 is ANQGSEA in the germline V gene. In nucleotides, the CDR3 is TGCAGCGCCCTCCAAGAGACCCAGTACTTC. Translation gives CSALQETQYF.

There are a few counts of this clone. The V gene is TRBV19, the J gene TRBJ2-5; tentatively, D is TRBD2 (5 bases). With 4 bases removed from V and 2 bases from J, the gap between germline ends came to 20 bases. From germline, CDR1 is LNHDA and CDR2 SQIVND (reference sequence). The CDR3 spans 17 residues. CDR3 amino acids: CASSTYPPQDLQETQYF. The CDR3 DNA reads TGTGCCAGTAGTACCTACCCCCCCCAGGACTTACAAGAGACCCAGTACTTC.